These T cell receptor beta chains were read from a single sample in a study of blood T cell repertoires in COVID-19. Produced via immunoSEQ multiplex PCR; TCRdb's table is partial and in-frame only. The sample consists of roughly 60,000 clones, roughly four fifths of them appearing once. Sequencing used peripheral blood. All receptors come from a man aged 80 or over with acute or convalescent COVID-19. Each CDR3 is given without its conserved first and last residue.

v_gene,j_gene,CDR3aa
TRBV7-2,TRBJ2-7,ASSLSGTLSYEQY
TRBV10-1,TRBJ1-5,ASRIFRASDQPQH
TRBV7-9,TRBJ1-1,ASSLTGQGYPEAF
TRBV7-3,TRBJ2-5,ASSFPANTNQETQY
TRBV2,TRBJ2-7,ASSRDRPYEQY
TRBV18,TRBJ1-1,ASSLPGGNTEAF
TRBV7-9,TRBJ2-1,ASNRDSSYNEQF
TRBV5-1,TRBJ1-4,ASSRQGAEEKLF
TRBV29-1,TRBJ1-5,SVRFSHNQPQH
TRBV6-5,TRBJ1-2,ASGHQGRLNYGYT
TRBV7-2,TRBJ1-2,ASSGFLQGRGGYT
TRBV7-8,TRBJ2-3,ASSLGQLATDTQY
TRBV28,TRBJ2-5,ASSSGGLKETQY
TRBV5-1,TRBJ2-2,ASSLFATGANTGELF
TRBV6-5,TRBJ1-1,ASSLQGAGPAF
TRBV12-5,TRBJ1-4,ASGPEEEKLF